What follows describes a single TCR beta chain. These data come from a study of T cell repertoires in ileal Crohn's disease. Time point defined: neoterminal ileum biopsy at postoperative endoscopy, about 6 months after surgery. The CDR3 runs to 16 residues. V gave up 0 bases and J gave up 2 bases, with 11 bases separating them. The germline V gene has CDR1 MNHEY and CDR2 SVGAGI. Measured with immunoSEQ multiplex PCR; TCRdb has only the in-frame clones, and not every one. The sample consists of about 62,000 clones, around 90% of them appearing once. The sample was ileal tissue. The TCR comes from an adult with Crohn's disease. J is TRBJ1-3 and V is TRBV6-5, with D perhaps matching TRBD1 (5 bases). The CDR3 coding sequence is TGTGCCAGCAGTTACTCGTTGGCGGGGGCTGGAAACACCATATATTTT. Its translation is CASSYSLAGAGNTIYF.